This T cell receptor beta chain was sequenced in a study of T cell responses to AZD1222 COVID-19 vaccine. Study in general: Pooled in the analysis were second doses at about 4 or about 12 weeks.

Study-wide points: Regions left unmutated in variants are reportedly the target of nearly half of spike-specific TCRs. Only a handful of AZD1222 recipients were seropositive at baseline. Receipt of two AZD1222 doses was followed by a rise in Spike-specific TCR breadth and depth.

Sequencing used immunoSEQ multiplex PCR; TCRdb keeps in-frame clones, though not all of them. This sample has about 76,000 clones; over 85% occur once, and the top ten carry 4% to 5%. Comment on this clone: The target antigen is unknown.

Germline CDR1 and CDR2: MNHEY and SMNVEV (reference sequence). V was clipped by 4 bases and J by 5 bases, with 18 bases between them. The CDR3 length is 15 residues. The receptor's source is an adult in good health. The sample in question was peripheral blood, obtained on day 0 of AZD1222 vaccination. The gene calls are TRBV27 and TRBJ2-7; no reliable D call. The CDR3 DNA reads TGTGCCAGCAGTTCAGGACCTTCTGGTCGGAACGAGCAGTACTTC. Translation: CASSSGPSGRNEQYF.